A selection of T cell receptor beta chains follows, all from one sample in a study of T cells in Graves' hyperthyroidism and ophthalmopathy. One entry per CDR3 protein results from TCRdb running MiXCR on the multiplex PCR reads. Of a few hundred thousand distinct CDR3 sequences listed, around 15% were seen once; the top ten hold over 25%. The sequenced sample was blood. These receptor sequences come from a woman aged 30 to 39 with Graves' ophthalmopathy. The CDR3 runs from the conserved cysteine through the conserved F or W. The D gene is left open where the match is weak. Clone size is given for some rows only: seen once, a few or many times, or a class if the clone is expanded.

length | D | size | V | CDR3
14 | - | - | TRBV20-1 | CSAVASGGNQPQHF
16 | - | few | TRBV5-1 | CASSLNSRGGANVLTF
13 | TRBD2 | - | TRBV29-1 | CSVASGRGETQYF
13 | - | many | TRBV6-1 | CASRENTDYEQYF
12 | TRBD2 | few | TRBV29-1 | CSAGLAGYEQYF
12 | - | once | TRBV6-5 | CASSWGFNEQFF
14 | - | many | TRBV20-1 | CSAGPNSFPYEQYF
15 | TRBD1 | many | TRBV2 | CASTQLTGGRETQYF
12 | - | - | TRBV6-1 | CASRGQNSPLHF
14 | - | many | TRBV5-5 | CASSLLSAGEGYTF
13 | - | many | TRBV20-1 | CSAELETNEKLFF
14 | - | - | TRBV6-2/TRBV6-3 | CASTPRPTYYEQYF
15 | - | many | TRBV5-4 | CASSEQVSNTGELFF
12 | - | many | TRBV28 | CASREVFSPLHF
16 | TRBD1 | many | TRBV28 | CASSAGTGYGNQPQHF
13 | TRBD2 | - | TRBV7-3 | CASSLTSGDEQYF
13 | - | many | TRBV24-1 | CATSDSRTREAFF
13 | TRBD1 | many | TRBV28 | CASSGTGTQTQYF
14 | - | few | TRBV4-2 | CASRGAVAGSPLHF
15 | TRBD1 | - | TRBV28 | CASTTQGAANEKLFF
14 | TRBD1 | - | TRBV7-2 | CASSEQGPNEKLFF
15 | TRBD1 | few | TRBV28 | CASSLSGQGSSPLHF
17 | TRBD1 | few | TRBV18 | CASSPTGTGSGANVLTF
14 | TRBD1 | - | TRBV6-2/TRBV6-3 | CASSSSTGIYGYTF
17 | TRBD2 | few | TRBV5-5 | CASSLSPSGTSTDTQYF
15 | - | few | TRBV20-1 | CSARDNRRSSYEQYF
15 | - | few | TRBV5-5 | CASSFLQTSGNTIYF
14 | - | many | TRBV6-1 | CASSNRDTDLTQYF
17 | TRBD2 | - | TRBV3-1 | CASSRTSVFRSYNEQFF
14 | - | - | TRBV5-1 | CASNRRSPYNEQFF
14 | TRBD2 | - | TRBV20-1 | CSAPGRREGVEQYF
14 | - | - | TRBV19 | CASSPLREVDGYTF
13 | TRBD2 | - | TRBV29-1 | CSVKTSGSYEQYF
15 | TRBD1 | many | TRBV7-2 | CASSLGTGVQKTQYF
15 | - | - | TRBV7-9 | CASSNQGDGPDTQYF
14 | - | - | TRBV6-2/TRBV6-3 | CASSFVGVYNEQFF